This TCR beta chain was observed in a study of T cell responses to AZD1222 COVID-19 vaccine. Germline V gene data show CDR1 as SGHNT and CDR2 as YYREEE (reference sequence). V lost 4 bases to trimming and J lost 4 bases; unmatched junction nucleotides: 6. There are 15 residues in the CDR3. Assay: immunoSEQ multiplex PCR; the TCRdb copy retains only in-frame clones and omits some. Among roughly 110,000 clones listed, roughly 87% were seen once. The origin of this receptor is an adult in good health. Here the sequenced sample was peripheral blood, taken on day 0 of AZD1222 vaccination. The genes are TRBV5-4 and TRBJ2-7; 12 bases are shared with TRBD2. The CDR3 nucleotides are TGTGCCAGCAGCCCTCAGACTAGCGGGAGTTACGAGCAGTACTTC. Translated, it gives CASSPQTSGSYEQYF.